The rows below give T cell receptor beta chains drawn from one sample of a study of T cell repertoires in cytomegalovirus infection. TCRdb processed the reads anew with MiXCR; each CDR3 protein has one entry. The sample includes approximately 490,000 distinct CDR3 sequences, over 9% of them seen just once. The sample consisted of PBMCs. These receptors were obtained from a human donor in good health (CMV status not recorded). Some clones in this sample may be carry-over from other donors' samples. CDR3s include the opening cysteine and the closing phenylalanine or tryptophan. The order of the fields is J gene, D gene, V gene, clone size, CDR3 DNA, CDR3 protein. A D gene is named only where the DNA matches it firmly. The size entry is marked missing in some rows and otherwise reads once, few, many or a size class.

j_call: TRBJ1-2
d_call: TRBD1
v_call: TRBV7-3
clone_size: many
cdr3_nt: TGTGCCAGCAGCTTAATTGGGGGACAGGGGCACTATGGCTACACCTTC
cdr3_aa: CASSLIGGQGHYGYTF

j_call: TRBJ2-4
d_call: TRBD2
v_call: TRBV12-3/TRBV12-4
clone_size: many
cdr3_nt: TGTGCCAGCAGTAAACTAGCGGGGGGTCTAGCCAAAAACATTCAGTACTTC
cdr3_aa: CASSKLAGGLAKNIQYF

j_call: TRBJ1-5
d_call: .
v_call: TRBV10-3
clone_size: .
cdr3_nt: TGTGCCATCAGTGAAGGATTCAATCAGCCCCAGCATTTT
cdr3_aa: CAISEGFNQPQHF

j_call: TRBJ1-5
d_call: .
v_call: TRBV6-1
clone_size: many
cdr3_nt: TGTGCCAGCAGTGAAGGGCAAATTTATAGCAATCAGCCCCAGCATTTT
cdr3_aa: CASSEGQIYSNQPQHF

j_call: TRBJ1-5
d_call: .
v_call: TRBV7-9
clone_size: few
cdr3_nt: TGTGCCAGCGGGTGGGGGGGGGGAAGCAATCAGCCCCAGCATTTT
cdr3_aa: CASGWGGGSNQPQHF

j_call: TRBJ2-5
d_call: .
v_call: TRBV28
clone_size: few
cdr3_nt: TGTGCCAGCAGTTCCTCGGCGCTCGAAACCAAAGAGACCCAGTACTTC
cdr3_aa: CASSSSALETKETQYF

j_call: TRBJ2-1
d_call: TRBD2
v_call: TRBV20-1
clone_size: few
cdr3_nt: TGCAGTGCCGAAACTAGCGGGAGTCCCTACAATGAGCAGTTCTTC
cdr3_aa: CSAETSGSPYNEQFF

j_call: TRBJ2-3
d_call: .
v_call: TRBV5-4
clone_size: .
cdr3_nt: TGTGCCAGCAGGGGGGTAACGGGGGCAAGCACAGTTACGCAGTATTTT
cdr3_aa: CASRGVTGASTVTQYF

j_call: TRBJ1-2
d_call: .
v_call: TRBV20-1
clone_size: .
cdr3_nt: TGCAGTGCGAAACCCCCGGGACGGAATGGGGGATGGGATGGCTACACCTTC
cdr3_aa: CSAKPPGRNGGWDGYTF

j_call: TRBJ2-5
d_call: .
v_call: TRBV7-3
clone_size: many
cdr3_nt: TGTGCCAGCAGCTTAAATAAGCAAGAGACCCAGTACTTC
cdr3_aa: CASSLNKQETQYF

j_call: TRBJ2-6
d_call: TRBD2
v_call: TRBV6-2/TRBV6-3
clone_size: many
cdr3_nt: TGTGCCAGCAGGCCAACGGGGGGAACTGGGGCCAACGTCCTGACTTTC
cdr3_aa: CASRPTGGTGANVLTF

j_call: TRBJ2-1
d_call: .
v_call: TRBV28
clone_size: many
cdr3_nt: TGTGCCAGCAGTACATACCGGACCCCACAGTTCTTC
cdr3_aa: CASSTYRTPQFF

j_call: TRBJ2-5
d_call: .
v_call: TRBV18
clone_size: .
cdr3_nt: TGTGCCAGCTCACCGACCGGGGGGCGGTACCAAGAGACCCAGTACTTC
cdr3_aa: CASSPTGGRYQETQYF

j_call: TRBJ1-2
d_call: TRBD1
v_call: TRBV19
clone_size: many
cdr3_nt: TGTGCCAGTAGTATCCCGATCCGGGACAGGGGGCTCTATGGCTACACCTTC
cdr3_aa: CASSIPIRDRGLYGYTF

j_call: TRBJ2-7
d_call: .
v_call: TRBV28
clone_size: .
cdr3_nt: TGTGCCAGCAGTTTCGGGCTTCGGGCCTACGAGCAGTACTTC
cdr3_aa: CASSFGLRAYEQYF

j_call: TRBJ1-2
d_call: .
v_call: TRBV7-2
clone_size: many
cdr3_nt: TGTGCCAGCAGCTTAGTGGTCGGGACAAGGGCCCCTAACTATGGCTACACCTTC
cdr3_aa: CASSLVVGTRAPNYGYTF

j_call: TRBJ1-1
d_call: TRBD1
v_call: TRBV28
clone_size: .
cdr3_nt: TGTGCCAGTAAAAAGCAGGGGGTCCATGCTTTCTTT
cdr3_aa: CASKKQGVHAFF

j_call: TRBJ1-2
d_call: .
v_call: TRBV4-1
clone_size: many
cdr3_nt: TGCGCCAGCAGCCGTTCGGCAGGTCTCTATGGCTACACCTTC
cdr3_aa: CASSRSAGLYGYTF

j_call: TRBJ1-5
d_call: .
v_call: TRBV12-3/TRBV12-4
clone_size: many
cdr3_nt: TGTGCCAGCGGGGGAGGGGTCAATCAGCCCCAGCATTTT
cdr3_aa: CASGGGVNQPQHF

j_call: TRBJ2-1
d_call: TRBD2
v_call: TRBV27
clone_size: many
cdr3_nt: TGTGCCTCACGAACTAGCGGGGCTAACAATGAGCAGTTCTTC
cdr3_aa: CASRTSGANNEQFF

j_call: TRBJ1-5
d_call: TRBD1
v_call: TRBV28
clone_size: many
cdr3_nt: TGTGCCAGCAGTTTAAGGACAGGGGGTTCCAATCAGCCCCAGCATTTT
cdr3_aa: CASSLRTGGSNQPQHF

j_call: TRBJ2-4
d_call: TRBD2
v_call: TRBV5-1
clone_size: many
cdr3_nt: TGCGCCAGCAGCTTGGGAGATGCGGGGGGGCAAGGCATTCAGTACTTC
cdr3_aa: CASSLGDAGGQGIQYF

j_call: TRBJ2-1
d_call: TRBD2
v_call: TRBV27
clone_size: many
cdr3_nt: TGTGCCAGCAGTCTTTTGGGCGGGAGGGTCTACAATGAGCAGTTCTTC
cdr3_aa: CASSLLGGRVYNEQFF

j_call: TRBJ1-5
d_call: TRBD1
v_call: TRBV6-6
clone_size: few
cdr3_nt: TGTGCCAGCAGTACTGGGACAGAGTATAGCAATCAGCCCCAGCATTTT
cdr3_aa: CASSTGTEYSNQPQHF

j_call: TRBJ2-1
d_call: .
v_call: TRBV12-3/TRBV12-4
clone_size: many
cdr3_nt: TGTGCCAGCACCCTCCGTGGACTCGCCGGCGGGGTGCAGTTCTTC
cdr3_aa: CASTLRGLAGGVQFF

j_call: TRBJ2-7
d_call: .
v_call: TRBV11-3
clone_size: few
cdr3_nt: TGTGCCAGCAGCTTAGGACAATTCGGCGAGCAGTACTTC
cdr3_aa: CASSLGQFGEQYF

j_call: TRBJ1-2
d_call: .
v_call: TRBV18
clone_size: .
cdr3_nt: TGTGCCAGCTCACCGTCGACAGACAATTCCTATGGCTACACCTTC
cdr3_aa: CASSPSTDNSYGYTF

j_call: TRBJ1-1
d_call: TRBD1
v_call: TRBV2
clone_size: .
cdr3_nt: TGTGCCAGCAGTTTGGACAGGGGAGTGGAGTTCGCTTTCTTT
cdr3_aa: CASSLDRGVEFAFF